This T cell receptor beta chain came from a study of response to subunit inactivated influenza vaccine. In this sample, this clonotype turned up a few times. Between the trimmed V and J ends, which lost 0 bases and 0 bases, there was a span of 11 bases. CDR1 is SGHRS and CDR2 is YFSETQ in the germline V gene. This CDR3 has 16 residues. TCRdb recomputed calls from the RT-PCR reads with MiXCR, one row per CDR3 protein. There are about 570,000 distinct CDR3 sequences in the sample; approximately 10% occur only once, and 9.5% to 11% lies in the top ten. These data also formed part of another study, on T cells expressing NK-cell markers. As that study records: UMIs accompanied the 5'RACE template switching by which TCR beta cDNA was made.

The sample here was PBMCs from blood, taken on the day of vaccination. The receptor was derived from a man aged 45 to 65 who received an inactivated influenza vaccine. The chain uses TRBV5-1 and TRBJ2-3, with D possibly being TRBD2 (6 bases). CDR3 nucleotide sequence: TGCGCCAGCAGCTTGGTGGGGGGTATTAGCACAGATACGCAGTATTTT. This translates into CASSLVGGISTDTQYF.